This TCR beta chain emerged from a study of Ad26.COV2.S vaccination and SARS-CoV-2 variants. Study as a whole: Intramuscularly, Ad26.COV2.S was given either once or twice, 56 days apart.

TCRdb's table, derived via immunoSEQ multiplex PCR, lists solely in-frame clones and lacks some. The profile shows fewer than 400,000 clones, roughly 80% of them singletons. This clone showed up just once. What it binds is unknown. The CDR3 covers 15 residues. J lost 2 bases, V lost 2 bases, and 5 bases had no gene match. The germline V gene has CDR1 SGHDT and CDR2 YYEEEE. Documented treatment: 19 received Ad26.COV2.S at low or high dose, single or two shots; 5 received placebo; per-sample allocation not given. Sampling was done on day 63 after the first vaccine or placebo injection. Overall study results and limits: Spike-specific TCR breadth in vaccine recipients exceeded that seen in placebo recipients. In TCR breadth and depth analyses, total T cell responses may have been underestimated.

The chain combines TRBV5-6 with TRBJ2-3; 7 positions agree with TRBD2. The sample consisted of peripheral blood, taken in a trial of Ad26.COV2.S vaccine versus placebo. The TCR was taken from a person aged 18 to 59 who received the Ad26.COV2.S COVID-19 vaccine or a placebo. CDR3 region: CASSFGGKVTDTQYF. CDR3 DNA: TGTGCCAGCAGCTTCGGGGGGAAAGTCACAGATACGCAGTATTTT. The whole variable domain, filled in from reference TRBV5-6 and TRBJ2-3, reads DAGVTQSPTHLIKTRGQQVTLRCSPKSGHDTVSWYQQALGQGPQFIFQYYEEEERQRGNFPDRFSGHQFPNYSSELNVNALLLGDSALYLCASSFGGKVTDTQYFGPGTRLTVL.